This entry describes one T cell receptor (beta chain). The source of the sample is a study of blood T cell repertoires in COVID-19. Study in general: Both acute and convalescent COVID-19 samples were obtained from the United States, Italy and Spain. The analysed material was cDNA or gDNA that came from T cells, B-cell-depleted T cells, or PBMCs.

Original methodology: Estimates of nucleated cell counts were drawn from the amplification of reference gene primers. Data came from immunoSEQ multiplex PCR; TCRdb stores just in-frame clones and leaves some out. Clonal size and the V and J genes are those of that table, whereas D and trimming came from the DNA. The sample carries 90,000 to 120,000 clones, 85% recorded once. The CDR3 is 15 amino acids. CDR1 MNHNY and CDR2 SVGAGI come from the germline V gene (reference sequence). V shed 2 bases and J shed 6 bases, with 14 bases lying between them. V and J are TRBV6-6 and TRBJ2-1; possibly TRBD1 for D (6 bases). The sequenced material came from peripheral blood. The receptor's source is a human donor in a cohort sampled during active COVID-19. The CDR3 region has the DNA TGTGCCAGCAGTTACGCACAGGGTGGTATCAATGAGCAGTTCTTC. It specifies CASSYAQGGINEQFF.